This T cell receptor (beta chain) emerged from a study of cytomegalovirus exposure and HLA in healthy donors. This clone was observed a few times. Per germline, CDR1 SGHDT and CDR2 YYEEEE. The CDR3 spans 18 residues. J lost 6 bases, V lost 3 bases, and 20 bases had no gene match. The PCR made use of 60 Vbeta and 13 Jbeta primers. The data were produced by immunoSEQ multiplex PCR, yet TCRdb's version contains in-frame clones alone and is incomplete. Among approximately 110,000 clones listed, about 79% were seen once. This sequence originates from a man between 50 and 59 years old in good health and CMV-seronegative. The sequencing sample was made of PBMCs. This rearrangement joins TRBV5-6 to TRBJ2-5, with TRBD1 identical over 7 bases. The CDR3 nucleotides read TGTGCCAGCAGCTCTGGTCCCGAAACAGGGGCACCCAAGAAGACCCAGTACTTC. Amino acids: CASSSGPETGAPKKTQYF. Complete variable domain (other parts from reference TRBV5-6 and TRBJ2-5): DAGVTQSPTHLIKTRGQQVTLRCSPKSGHDTVSWYQQALGQGPQFIFQYYEEEERQRGNFPDRFSGHQFPNYSSELNVNALLLGDSALYLCASSSGPETGAPKKTQYFGPGTRLLVL.